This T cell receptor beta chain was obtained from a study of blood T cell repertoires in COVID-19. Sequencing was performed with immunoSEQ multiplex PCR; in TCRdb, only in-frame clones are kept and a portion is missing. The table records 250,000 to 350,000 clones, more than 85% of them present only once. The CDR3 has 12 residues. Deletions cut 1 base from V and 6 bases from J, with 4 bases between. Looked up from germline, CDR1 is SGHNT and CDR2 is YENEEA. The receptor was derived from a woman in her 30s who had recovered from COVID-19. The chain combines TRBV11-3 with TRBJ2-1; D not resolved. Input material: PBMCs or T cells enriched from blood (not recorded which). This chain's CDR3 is CASSLAVNEQFF. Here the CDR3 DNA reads TGTGCCAGCAGCTTAGCGGTCAATGAGCAGTTCTTC.